These 5 T cell receptor beta chains were sequenced from one sample in a study of response to subunit inactivated influenza vaccine. In TCRdb, the RT-PCR reads were re-called with MiXCR into one record per CDR3 protein. The sample has 430,000 or so distinct CDR3 sequences, approximately 11% seen once. The source was PBMCs from blood, collected roughly 46 days after vaccination. Source of these receptors: a man aged 50-60 years who received an inactivated influenza vaccine.

This clonotype was recorded a few times. The chain employs TRBV5-1 and TRBJ2-7; TRBD2 matches 10 bases. The CDR3 covers 15 residues. Per the germline V gene, CDR1 is SGHRS and CDR2 is YFSETQ. V shed 0 bases, J shed 6 bases, and the junction held 6 bases outside the gene matches. This CDR3 reads CASSLAQLAGTEQYF. Written as DNA, the CDR3 is TGCGCCAGCAGCTTGGCCCAACTAGCGGGGACCGAGCAGTACTTC.

This clonotype was seen many times. The rearrangement uses TRBV12-3 or TRBV12-4 and TRBJ1-2; 9 nucleotides align to TRBD1. The ends lost 6 bases at V and 5 bases at J; junction bases unmatched: 4. The CDR3 runs to 13 residues. The CDR3 DNA follows: TGTGCCAGCAGGGTGACAGGGGGATATGGCTACACCTTC. It specifies CASRVTGGYGYTF.

The V gene is TRBV20-1, the J gene TRBJ2-3, with a weak D call TRBD2 (7 bases). V lost 6 bases, J lost 8 bases, and 21 bases lay in between. The CDR3 is 14 residues long. CDR1 and CDR2 (germline): DFQATT, SNEGSKA (reference sequence). CDR3 DNA: TGCAGTGCCCAGGCTCGGGGGGCGGCAGGTACGCAGTATTTT. It codes for CSAQARGAAGTQYF.

This clonotype was observed a few times. The CDR3 sequence: CASSPTGSISGNTIYF. In DNA form, the CDR3 reads TGCGCCAGCAGCCCGACCGGGAGCATCTCTGGAAACACCATATATTTT. The J gene is TRBJ1-3, the V gene TRBV5-1; D is ambiguous. From germline, CDR1 is SGHRS and CDR2 YFSETQ. This CDR3 is built from 16 residues. Trimming took off 4 bases at V and 0 bases at J, with 14 bases between the two ends. Together with reference TRBV5-1 and TRBJ1-3, the CDR3 gives the full variable domain: KAGVTQTPRYLIKTRGQQVTLSCSPISGHRSVSWYQQTPGQGLQFLFEYFSETQRNKGNFPGRFSGRQFSNSRSEMNVSTLELGDSALYLCASSPTGSISGNTIYFGEGSWLTVV.

V is TRBV10-3 and J is TRBJ2-7; 8 bases match TRBD1. The CDR3 runs 17 residues. Germline V gene sequence: CDR1 ENHRY, CDR2 SYGVKD. V lost 3 bases, J lost 0 bases, and 10 bases stayed unmatched. The CDR3 spells CAISESPWTGSSYEQYF. Here the CDR3 DNA reads TGTGCCATCAGTGAATCTCCGTGGACAGGGAGCTCCTACGAGCAGTACTTC.